These 27 T cell receptor beta chains were all obtained from the same sample, sequenced in a study of Graves' ophthalmopathy and Graves' hyperthyroidism. RNA transcripts yielded amplified TCR beta CDR3 regions. RT-PCR in the first round used HTBI primers; a second-round multiplex PCR followed. TCRdb fed the multiplex PCR reads into MiXCR, producing one record per CDR3 protein. The sample carries about 210,000 distinct CDR3 sequences, roughly 27% recorded once. Sequencing was performed on peripheral blood. The receptors stem from a man aged 45-65 years with Graves' ophthalmopathy.

This clonotype was observed many times. This chain uses TRBV7-3 with TRBJ2-5; perhaps D is TRBD1 or TRBD2 (6 bases each). Trimming pared 1 base from V and 5 bases from J, leaving 14 bases between. In germline, CDR1 is SGHTA, CDR2 FQGTGA. The CDR3 runs to 15 residues. CDR3: CASSLNGRGGETQYF. In DNA form, the CDR3 reads TGTGCCAGCAGCTTAAACGGGAGAGGGGGGGAGACCCAGTACTTC.

This clonotype was seen repeatedly, ten times or more. The CDR3 nucleotides read TGTGCCAGCCGCCGTGCAGGGGACCTTACCTACGAGCAGTACTTC. Translated: CASRRAGDLTYEQYF. This chain joins TRBV19 and TRBJ2-7; a possible D gene is TRBD1 (6 bases). This CDR3 contains 15 residues. The V gene lost 9 bases and the J gene lost 2 bases, with 20 bases spanning the gap. Germline V gives CDR1 LNHDA, CDR2 SQIVND (reference sequence).

The chain recombines TRBV11-2 with TRBJ1-1; the match to TRBD1 covers 7 bases. The trim removed 3 bases at V and 1 base at J, leaving 8 bases unmatched. This CDR3 contains 16 residues. Germline V gene data show CDR1 as SGHAT and CDR2 as FQNNGV. This CDR3 reads CASSFRQGVTNTEAFF. The CDR3 DNA reads as TGTGCCAGCAGCTTCCGACAGGGTGTGACGAACACTGAAGCTTTCTTT.

In this sample, this clonotype turned up many times. The rearrangement uses TRBV5-6 and TRBJ2-5, with a tentative D call TRBD2 (5 bases). The germline CDR1 and CDR2 sequences are SGHDT and YYEEEE. CDR3 length: 15 amino acids. V was trimmed by 4 bases and J by 7 bases, leaving 20 bases between them. CDR3 sequence (DNA): TGTGCCAGCAGCACCGCCCCGACTAATTTAGGGACCCAGTACTTC. This codes for CASSTAPTNLGTQYF. Looking up the rest from reference TRBV5-6 and TRBJ2-5 gives the full variable domain: DAGVTQSPTHLIKTRGQQVTLRCSPKSGHDTVSWYQQALGQGPQFIFQYYEEEERQRGNFPDRFSGHQFPNYSSELNVNALLLGDSALYLCASSTAPTNLGTQYFGPGTRLLVL.

This clonotype has at least ten counts. The chain uses TRBV7-9 and TRBJ1-6; D not resolved. Germline V gene lookup returns CDR1 SEHNR and CDR2 FQNEAQ (reference sequence). The CDR3 sequence is 12 residues long. V was trimmed by 2 bases and J by 10 bases, leaving 6 bases between them. In DNA form, the CDR3 reads TGTGCCAGCAGCTTACCGACCTCACCCCTCCACTTT. Its translation is CASSLPTSPLHF.

This clonotype was seen repeatedly, ten times or more. The V gene is TRBV20-1, the J gene TRBJ1-5, with D perhaps matching TRBD1 (5 bases). Germline V gene sequence: CDR1 DFQATT, CDR2 SNEGSKA (reference sequence). This CDR3 region has 15 residues. The V end was cut by 1 base, the J end by 0 bases, with 10 bases between. CDR3 amino acids: CSARVGGLSNQPQHF. The CDR3 bases are TGCAGTGCTAGAGTGGGGGGACTTAGCAATCAGCCCCAGCATTTT.

This chain joins TRBV6-2 or TRBV6-3 and TRBJ1-2, with D perhaps matching TRBD1 (5 bases). CDR1 MNHEY and CDR2 SVGEGT come from the germline V gene. This CDR3 is built from 13 residues. V lost 0 bases, J lost 5 bases, and 7 bases lay in between. CDR3 coding DNA: TGTGCCAGCAGTTACTCGGGGCCATATGGCTACACCTTC. Amino acid sequence: CASSYSGPYGYTF.

This clonotype was detected ten times or more. The chain is built from TRBV14 and TRBJ2-7; 10 bases are shared with TRBD2. V gave up 2 bases and J gave up 6 bases; unmatched junction bases: 7. Germline values: CDR1 SGHDN, CDR2 FVKESK. The CDR3 has 15 residues. CDR3 loop: CASSQKAGGPIEQYF. DNA for the CDR3: TGTGCCAGCAGCCAAAAAGCGGGAGGGCCCATCGAGCAGTACTTC.

CDR3 DNA sequence: TGTGCCAGCAGTTCACGCGCCTATGGCTACACCTTC. This sequence encodes CASSSRAYGYTF. V gene TRBV6-2 or TRBV6-3 combines with J gene TRBJ1-2; D unclear. Germline CDR1 reads MNHEY; CDR2 reads SVGEGT. CDR3 length: 12 residues. The ends were cut back, 4 bases at V and 4 bases at J, with 7 bases in the middle.

In its sample, this clonotype was seen many times. The V call is TRBV6-2 or TRBV6-3, the J call TRBJ1-5; tentative D call: TRBD1 (6 bases). In germline, CDR1 is MNHEY, CDR2 SVGEGT. The CDR3 covers 15 residues. V was pared by 0 bases and J by 3 bases, with 9 bases between. Written as DNA, the CDR3 is TGTGCCAGCAGTTACTCAGGACAGTCCAATCAGCCCCAGCATTTT. The encoded protein is CASSYSGQSNQPQHF.

The chain combines TRBV6-2 or TRBV6-3 with TRBJ1-2; D not certain. CDR1 is MNHEY and CDR2 is SVGEGT in the germline V gene. Trimming removed 11 bases from V and 7 bases from J, with 14 bases in between. The CDR3 is 11 residues long. The CDR3 reads CAGSPGVGYTF. In nucleotides, the CDR3 is TGTGCCGGATCTCCAGGCGTTGGCTACACCTTC.

This clonotype came up many times. This sequence joins TRBV11-1 and TRBJ2-7; 10 bases line up with TRBD2. Germline assignment: CDR1 SGHAT and CDR2 FQDESV (reference sequence). V was clipped by 1 base and J by 2 bases; unmatched bases: 5. The CDR3 is 16 amino acids. The CDR3 nucleotides are TGTGCCAGCAGCTTAGATGCGGGACTAGCGACCTACGAGCAGTACTTC. Translated, it gives CASSLDAGLATYEQYF.

J is TRBJ2-7 and V is TRBV7-8; TRBD1 is a possible D gene (6 bases). CDR1 and CDR2 from the germline V gene are SGHVS and FQNEAQ. Trimming stripped 2 bases from V and 5 bases from J, with 16 bases between. This CDR3 is 15 amino acids long. The CDR3 sequence: CASSLSGSRGHEQYF. The CDR3 DNA follows: TGTGCCAGCAGCTTAAGCGGCAGCAGGGGCCACGAGCAGTACTTC.

This clonotype was seen many times. The CDR3 DNA reads as TGCGCCAGCAGCTTGTGGACAGGGCATCAGCCCCAGCATTTT. This translates into CASSLWTGHQPQHF. V and J are TRBV5-1 and TRBJ1-5, with 8 positions matching TRBD1. J was trimmed by 5 bases and V by 1 base; bases with no gene match: 2. The CDR3 is 14 residues long. Germline CDR1 and CDR2: SGHRS and YFSETQ.

This clonotype appeared many times. V and J are TRBV6-1 and TRBJ2-7; D gene ambiguous. The CDR3 runs to 12 residues. CDR1 is MNHNS, CDR2 SASEGT, per germline. V was clipped by 4 bases and J by 5 bases, with 9 bases between them. The CDR3 sequence is CASSVTSHEQYF. CDR3 nucleotides: TGTGCCAGCAGTGTCACAAGTCACGAGCAGTACTTC.

This clonotype was detected many times. The chain has TRBV29-1 and TRBJ2-7; TRBD2 might be the D (6 bases). The ends were cut back, 6 bases at V and 6 bases at J, with 15 bases in the middle. The length of the CDR3 is 12 residues. Germline CDR1 and CDR2: SQVTM and ANQGSEA. The CDR3, as DNA: TGCAGCGTGGCCCCTAGGGGAGGCGAGCAGTACTTC. Protein sequence: CSVAPRGGEQYF.

The V gene is TRBV12-3 or TRBV12-4, the J gene TRBJ2-7; D may correspond to TRBD1 or TRBD2 (5 bases each). This CDR3 is 14 amino acids long. Between the trimmed V and J ends, which lost 0 bases and 6 bases, there was a span of 12 bases. This chain's CDR3 is CASSLAGLGREQYF. The CDR3 bases are TGTGCCAGCAGTTTAGCCGGACTGGGGCGCGAGCAGTACTTC.

This clonotype has at least ten counts. V usage is TRBV5-8 and J usage is TRBJ2-5; 8 bases fit TRBD1. With 1 base clipped from V and 3 bases from J, the junction kept 2 bases outside the gene matches. The germline V gene encodes CDR1 SGHTS and CDR2 YDEGEE. The CDR3 contains 14 residues. The CDR3 loop is CASSLQGAKETQYF. The CDR3 DNA reads as TGTGCCAGCAGCTTGCAGGGGGCGAAAGAGACCCAGTACTTC. Full variable domain (outside the CDR3, taken from reference TRBV5-8 and TRBJ2-5): EAGVTQSPTHLIKTRGQQATLRCSPISGHTSVYWYQQALGLGLQFLLWYDEGEERNRGNFPPRFSGRQFPNYSSELNVNALELEDSALYLCASSLQGAKETQYFGPGTRLLVL.

This clonotype was observed a handful of times. This CDR3 is CSVVVVSETQYF. The DNA for the CDR3 is TGCAGCGTTGTAGTTGTCAGCGAGACCCAGTACTTC. V usage is TRBV29-1 and J usage is TRBJ2-5; the D is unclear. The V end was cut by 4 bases, the J end by 5 bases, with 11 bases between. CDR1 SQVTM and CDR2 ANQGSEA come from the germline V gene. This CDR3 is built from 12 residues.

This clonotype has at least ten counts. The V gene is TRBV25-1, the J gene TRBJ1-2; 7 bases map to TRBD1. The trim removed 1 base at V and 4 bases at J, leaving 6 bases unmatched. The CDR3 contains 15 residues. Germline values: CDR1 MGHDK, CDR2 SYGVNS. The DNA of the CDR3 is TGTGCCAGCAGTGAATCGACAGGGACTCTCTATGGCTACACCTTC. This gives the protein CASSESTGTLYGYTF.

The sample holds many counts of this clonotype. The V and J genes are TRBV9 and TRBJ2-2, with 8 bases that match TRBD1. The V gene's germline CDR1 is SGDLS and CDR2 YYNGEE. Trimming took 4 bases from V and 7 from J; bases not matched to a gene: 9. This CDR3 region has 15 residues. The CDR3 spells CASSTGQGQYGELFF. The CDR3 region has the DNA TGTGCCAGCAGCACCGGACAGGGTCAGTACGGGGAGCTGTTTTTT.

This clonotype has ten or more counts. The chain couples TRBV27 to TRBJ2-7; 8 positions match TRBD1. The V gene's germline CDR1 is MNHEY and CDR2 SMNVEV (reference sequence). J lost 3 bases, V lost 6 bases, and 13 bases had no gene match. The CDR3 has 16 residues. The CDR3 sequence: CASRPTYRGINYEQYF. CDR3 coding DNA: TGTGCCAGCAGACCAACGTACAGGGGGATCAACTACGAGCAGTACTTC.

This clonotype came up many times. The rearrangement links TRBV20-1 to TRBJ2-7, with 9 bases matching TRBD2. Germline CDR1 and CDR2: DFQATT and SNEGSKA (reference sequence). Losses at the gene ends were 3 bases for V and 5 bases for J; bases not matched to a gene: 14. The CDR3 runs to 16 residues. This CDR3 reads CSARQGGGSGSDEQYF. The CDR3 bases are TGCAGTGCTAGGCAGGGGGGAGGTAGCGGGAGTGACGAGCAGTACTTC.

This clonotype was seen many times. This rearrangement joins TRBV19 to TRBJ2-7; no definite D call. Germline V gene lookup returns CDR1 LNHDA and CDR2 SQIVND (reference sequence). V dropped 4 bases and J dropped 1 base, with 11 bases sitting between them. The CDR3 loop spans 14 amino acids. The CDR3 DNA reads as TGTGCCAGTAGTACTAACTGGGGATCCTACGAGCAGTACTTC. Its translation is CASSTNWGSYEQYF. Filled out from reference TRBV19 and TRBJ2-7, the complete variable domain reads DGGITQSPKYLFRKEGQNVTLSCEQNLNHDAMYWYRQDPGQGLRLIYYSQIVNDFQKGDIAEGYSVSREKKESFPLTVTSAQKNPTAFYLCASSTNWGSYEQYFGPGTRLTVT.

The chain employs TRBV11-1 and TRBJ2-7; the match to TRBD1 covers 7 bases. CDR1 is SGHAT, CDR2 FQDESV, per germline (reference sequence). The CDR3 spans 15 residues. Trimming cost V 3 bases and J 3 bases; bases outside gene matches: 8. The CDR3 sequence: CASSFRDRAVYEQYF. The CDR3 region has the DNA TGTGCCAGCAGCTTCCGGGACAGAGCCGTCTACGAGCAGTACTTC.

Many counts were recorded for this clonotype. V gene TRBV19 combines with J gene TRBJ2-7; D gene ambiguous. Per the germline V gene, CDR1 is LNHDA and CDR2 is SQIVND (reference sequence). V lost 3 bases and J lost 6, with 6 bases in between. The CDR3 extends over 11 amino acids. Written as DNA, the CDR3 is TGTGCCAGTAGTATCAGAAGCGAGCAGTACTTC. Encoded protein: CASSIRSEQYF.

This clonotype was detected ten times or more. This sequence joins TRBV2 and TRBJ1-1; tentatively, D is TRBD1 (6 bases). Germline V lookup: CDR1 SNHLY, CDR2 FYNNEI. The CDR3 is 13 amino acids. V was clipped by 8 bases and J by 2 bases, with 12 bases between them. The CDR3 nucleotides read TGTGCCAGCGGTGGGACACCAAACACTGAAGCTTTCTTT. Amino acids: CASGGTPNTEAFF. Based on the CDR3 plus reference TRBV2 and TRBJ1-1, the full variable domain is EPEVTQTPSHQVTQMGQEVILRCVPISNHLYFYWYRQILGQKVEFLVSFYNNEISEKSEIFDDQFSVERPDGSNFTLKIRSTKLEDSAMYFCASGGTPNTEAFFGQGTRLTVV.